These 24 T cell receptor beta chains originate from one sample sequenced in a study of cytotoxic CD8 clonotypes in ibrutinib-treated CLL. Method: immunoSEQ multiplex PCR; TCRdb's copy keeps in-frame clones and lacks some. Of over 120,000 clones listed, 80% are singletons. The source was PBMCs, collected after 36 months of ibrutinib treatment. The source is a human donor with chronic lymphocytic leukemia.

The CDR3 region is CASSLALASGNHYNEQFF. For the CDR3, the DNA is TGCGCCAGCAGCTTGGCCTTGGCTAGCGGGAACCACTACAATGAGCAGTTCTTC. This sequence joins TRBV5-1 and TRBJ2-1; 9 bases match TRBD2. J gave up 3 bases and V 0 bases, and 10 bases lay outside the gene matches. The CDR3 totals 18 residues. Germline loops: CDR1 SGHRS, CDR2 YFSETQ.

The chain carries TRBV5-1 and TRBJ1-1, with D tentatively TRBD1 (5 bases). The V gene lost 0 bases and the J gene lost 1 base, with 10 bases spanning the gap. The CDR3 sequence is 15 residues long. Germline V gives CDR1 SGHRS, CDR2 YFSETQ. The CDR3 DNA is TGCGCCAGCAGCTTGGCTGTGACAGCGAACACTGAAGCTTTCTTT. As protein: CASSLAVTANTEAFF.

The V gene is TRBV15, the J gene TRBJ1-1; no reliable D call. CDR3 length: 14 amino acids. CDR1 and CDR2 (germline): LNHNV, YYDKDF (reference sequence). Trimming left V 2 bases short and J 5 bases short, with 12 bases between. CDR3 loop: CATSRPPARTEAFF. The CDR3 bases are TGTGCCACCAGCAGACCGCCGGCGAGGACTGAAGCTTTCTTT.

The genes are TRBV7-9 and TRBJ1-2, with 7 nucleotides matching TRBD1. The trim removed 5 bases at V and 0 bases at J, leaving 15 bases unmatched. The CDR3 is 18 amino acids. Germline V lookup: CDR1 SEHNR, CDR2 FQNEAQ (reference sequence). The CDR3 nucleotides are TGTGCCAGCAGCCCGGACAGGAACTACCCCATATCTAACTATGGCTACACCTTC. Encoded protein: CASSPDRNYPISNYGYTF. The full variable domain, rest sourced from reference TRBV7-9 and TRBJ1-2, is DTGVSQNPRHKITKRGQNVTFRCDPISEHNRLYWYRQTLGQGPEFLTYFQNEAQLEKSRLLSDRFSAERPKGSFSTLEIQRTEQGDSAMYLCASSPDRNYPISNYGYTFGSGTRLTVV.

This chain links TRBV29-1 with TRBJ2-7; the match to TRBD1 covers 7 bases. The J segment lost 4 bases and the V segment lost 7 bases, leaving 7 bases of the junction unmatched. The length of the CDR3 is 12 residues. Germline V gene sequence: CDR1 SQVTM, CDR2 ANQGSEA. Written as DNA, the CDR3 is TGCAGCGCCTGCTGGGACAGTTACGAGCAGTACTTC. It encodes CSACWDSYEQYF.

This rearrangement joins TRBV20-1 to TRBJ2-7; possibly TRBD1 for D (6 bases). With 5 bases removed from V and 6 bases from J, the gap between germline ends came to 11 bases. The germline gives CDR1 DFQATT, CDR2 SNEGSKA (reference sequence). The CDR3 length is 11 residues. The CDR3 DNA follows: TGCAGTGCTGGGCTGGGGGCCGAGCAGTACTTC. This sequence encodes CSAGLGAEQYF.

There are a few counts of this clone. The V gene is TRBV2, the J gene TRBJ1-1; maybe TRBD1 (6 bases). Trimming stripped 6 bases from V and 4 bases from J, with 12 bases between. There are 13 residues in the CDR3. Germline lookup yields CDR1 SNHLY and CDR2 FYNNEI. CDR3 nucleotide sequence: TGTGCCAGCAGGGGGGCGTTCTTCACTGAAGCTTTCTTT. Its translation is CASRGAFFTEAFF.

This chain uses TRBV4-1 with TRBJ2-3; D is possibly TRBD2 (6 bases). Germline V gene lookup returns CDR1 MGHRA and CDR2 YSYEKL. Trimming stripped 4 bases from V and 3 bases from J, with 29 bases between. This CDR3 comprises 20 residues. The CDR3 nucleotides read TGCGCCAGCAGCCGGACTATAATACGGACGGGGATGGGAAGGACAGATACGCAGTATTTT. Translated, it gives CASSRTIIRTGMGRTDTQYF.

The chain recombines TRBV10-3 with TRBJ2-7, with 7 bases matching TRBD1. There are 14 residues in the CDR3. Germline V CDR1 and CDR2: ENHRY, SYGVKD. J lost 5 bases, V lost 8 bases, and 12 bases had no gene match. CDR3 loop: CAIGVTGKLDEQYF. As DNA, the CDR3 is TGTGCCATCGGTGTGACAGGGAAGCTCGACGAGCAGTACTTC.

V usage is TRBV7-3 and J usage is TRBJ2-1; no firm D call. This CDR3 has 15 residues. Trimming took off 5 bases at V and 6 bases at J, with 17 bases between the two ends. In germline, CDR1 is SGHTA, CDR2 FQGTGA. The CDR3 region is CASSQPQGGANEQFF. The CDR3 nucleotides are TGTGCCAGCAGCCAGCCCCAAGGCGGAGCCAATGAGCAGTTCTTC.

This clone appeared a few times. The chain has TRBV2 and TRBJ2-7; 7 bases line up with TRBD2. The germline V gene encodes CDR1 SNHLY and CDR2 FYNNEI. CDR3 length: 15 amino acids. The J segment lost 3 bases and the V segment lost 1 base, leaving 6 bases of the junction unmatched. The CDR3 DNA sequence: TGTGCCAGCAGTGAAGGGCCTAGCGGTCTCTACGAGCAGTACTTC. Its protein product is CASSEGPSGLYEQYF. The full variable domain, rest sourced from reference TRBV2 and TRBJ2-7, is EPEVTQTPSHQVTQMGQEVILRCVPISNHLYFYWYRQILGQKVEFLVSFYNNEISEKSEIFDDQFSVERPDGSNFTLKIRSTKLEDSAMYFCASSEGPSGLYEQYFGPGTRLTVT.

V usage is TRBV30 and J usage is TRBJ2-7; perhaps TRBD1 as D (5 bases). This CDR3 is built from 15 residues. The V gene's germline CDR1 is GTSNPN and CDR2 SVGIG (reference sequence). Trimming took 3 bases from V and 3 from J, leaving 18 bases between them. CDR3 residues: CAWRDIWVRNYEQYF. Here the CDR3 DNA reads TGTGCCTGGAGGGACATTTGGGTTCGCAACTACGAGCAGTACTTC.

This chain joins TRBV30 and TRBJ2-2, with TRBD1 matching over 8 bases. This CDR3 region has 13 residues. The germline V gene has CDR1 GTSNPN and CDR2 SVGIG (reference sequence). The V and J ends lost 8 bases and 5 bases, in that order; junction bases with no gene match: 7. CDR3 in DNA: TGTGCCGGGACAGGCAGTCTGACCGGGGAGCTGTTTTTT. Translated: CAGTGSLTGELFF.

V usage is TRBV2 and J usage is TRBJ1-1; the D is unclear. Germline assignment: CDR1 SNHLY and CDR2 FYNNEI. Deletions cut 1 base from V and 11 bases from J, with 11 bases between. This CDR3 spans 12 amino acids. The CDR3 region has the DNA TGTGCCAGCAGTGAAGTTTTGGGGTACGCTTTCTTT. It is translated as CASSEVLGYAFF.

The rearrangement joins TRBV7-9 to TRBJ2-3, with 11 bases identical to TRBD2. Losses at the gene ends were 10 bases for V and 2 bases for J; bases not matched to a gene: 8. CDR1 SEHNR and CDR2 FQNEAQ come from the germline V gene (reference sequence). The CDR3 sequence is 15 residues long. CDR3 nucleotides: TGTGCCACCGGCGGACTAGCGGGCCTCACAGATACGCAGTATTTT. It translates to CATGGLAGLTDTQYF. Based on the CDR3 plus reference TRBV7-9 and TRBJ2-3, the full variable domain is DTGVSQNPRHKITKRGQNVTFRCDPISEHNRLYWYRQTLGQGPEFLTYFQNEAQLEKSRLLSDRFSAERPKGSFSTLEIQRTEQGDSAMYLCATGGLAGLTDTQYFGPGTRLTVL.

The rearrangement links TRBV5-3 to TRBJ1-4; TRBD1 aligns across 7 bases. TRBV5-3 is flagged as an ORF with uncertain function. The CDR3 covers 18 residues. After removal of 2 bases from V and 7 bases from J, the junction contained 17 bases not matched to a gene. The chain's CDR3 is CARSLVQGPPPVPEKLFF. CDR3 coding DNA: TGTGCCAGAAGCTTAGTACAGGGGCCTCCTCCAGTACCTGAAAAACTGTTTTTT.

About this clone itself: Mismatch with germline at one junction end may stem from a read error. The chain links TRBV14 to TRBJ1-4; a possible D gene is TRBD1 (6 bases). Germline loops: CDR1 SGHDN, CDR2 FVKESK. CDR3 size: 16 residues. The CDR3 bases are TGTGCCAGCAGCCAAGTAGCGGGGGCAACTAATGGAAAACTGTTTTTT. Protein sequence: CASSQVAGATNGKLFF.

The chain recombines TRBV28 with TRBJ2-7; 7 bases are a match to TRBD1. The J segment lost 3 bases and the V segment lost 4 bases, leaving 9 bases of the junction unmatched. Looked up from germline, CDR1 is MDHEN and CDR2 is SYDVKM. There are 15 residues in the CDR3. CDR3 sequence: CASSSLTGSDYEQYF. The CDR3 nucleotides read TGTGCCAGCAGTTCATTGACAGGGAGCGACTACGAGCAGTACTTC.

CDR3 amino acids: CASSLLAGGQETQYF. CDR3 in DNA: TGTGCCAGCAGCCTCCTAGCGGGGGGCCAAGAGACCCAGTACTTC. The chain is built from TRBV7-6 and TRBJ2-5; 11 nucleotides line up with TRBD2. The CDR3 has 15 amino acids. CDR1 and CDR2 (germline): SGHVS, FNYEAQ. V dropped 5 bases and J dropped 1; count of bases not matched to a gene: 3.

This clone was detected once. The rearrangement joins TRBV6-5 to TRBJ2-3; D remains ambiguous. The germline V gene encodes CDR1 MNHEY and CDR2 SVGAGI. This CDR3 spans 13 amino acids. V was shortened by 2 bases and J by 4 bases, with 7 bases between the two germline ends. CDR3 sequence (DNA): TGTGCCAGCAGTTACCGGCTCGCAGATACGCAGTATTTT. This codes for CASSYRLADTQYF.

The gene calls are TRBV7-3 and TRBJ1-6; 7 nucleotides match TRBD1. CDR3 length: 14 amino acids. Germline V gives CDR1 SGHTA, CDR2 FQGTGA. V was clipped by 3 bases and J by 10 bases; unmatched bases: 6. CDR3 nucleotides: TGTGCCAGCAGCTTGGGGATAGGGGGCTCACCCCTCCACTTT. Its translation: CASSLGIGGSPLHF.

Turning to this clone: No DNA is shown, since the ends of the CDR3 on it are uncertain; the CDR3 is the one TCRdb lists. V usage is TRBV19 and J usage is TRBJ2-1; the table gives TRBD2 as D, unverified against the DNA. Germline values: CDR1 LNHDA, CDR2 SQIVND (reference sequence). Ends included, the CDR3 has 15 residues. CDR3 loop: CASTSGGTSVSQAFF.

The J gene is TRBJ2-2, the V gene TRBV9; D is possibly TRBD2 (5 bases). V was pared by 0 bases and J by 7 bases, with 10 bases between. Germline V gene data show CDR1 as SGDLS and CDR2 as YYNGEE. The CDR3 is made up of 14 amino acids. This CDR3 is CASSVVASLGELFF. The CDR3, as DNA: TGTGCCAGCAGCGTAGTGGCTAGCCTCGGGGAGCTGTTTTTT.

This clone was detected a few times. This rearrangement joins TRBV30 to TRBJ2-7; a possible D gene is TRBD1 (5 bases). The length of the CDR3 is 14 residues. Germline V CDR1 and CDR2: GTSNPN, SVGIG (reference sequence). V was clipped by 0 bases and J by 4 bases, with 13 bases between them. The CDR3 nucleotides read TGTGCCTGGAGTGTGTGGCAGGGTCGGTACGAGCAGTACTTC. It is translated as CAWSVWQGRYEQYF. The full variable domain, completed using reference TRBV30 and TRBJ2-7, is SQTIHQWPATLVQPVGSPLSLECTVEGTSNPNLYWYRQAAGRGLQLLFYSVGIGQISSEVPQNLSASRPQDRQFILSSKKLLLSDSGFYLCAWSVWQGRYEQYFGPGTRLTVT.